This TCR beta chain comes out of a study of T cells in Graves' hyperthyroidism and ophthalmopathy. Study observations and caveats: Before onset, by a median of around six months, the model predicted ophthalmopathy. Clonotypes that were expanded in thyroid above 0.001 mostly appeared in blood too.

TCR beta CDR3 sequences were amplified from RNA transcripts. A first-round RT-PCR of the TCR CDR3 used the HTBI primer set. TCRdb re-analysed the multiplex PCR reads in MiXCR, keeping a single row per CDR3 protein. The repertoire includes approximately 150,000 distinct CDR3 sequences, roughly 9.4% of them detected once, and around 20% sits in the top ten. CDR1 is LNHDA and CDR2 is SQIVND in the germline V gene (reference sequence). CDR3 size: 16 residues. Trimming cost V 0 bases and J 0 bases, with 9 bases left between them. This clonotype appeared many times. The antigen is unknown. Patients showing uncontrolled infection, other autoimmune disease, pregnancy or lactation were ineligible.

The origin of this receptor is a woman under 30 with Graves' hyperthyroidism that later progressed to Graves' ophthalmopathy. Sample: blood. J is TRBJ1-5 and V is TRBV19; unclear D gene. CDR3 residues: CASSIDLQDSNQPQHF. The CDR3 DNA is TGTGCCAGTAGTATAGATCTCCAGGATAGCAATCAGCCCCAGCATTTT.